This T cell receptor beta chain was sequenced for a study of early T cells in non-severe SARS-CoV-2 infection. Turning to the study itself: RNA in bulk from unsorted whole blood was sequenced, and chains were unpaired.

Germline CDR1 is SEHNR and CDR2 is FQNEAQ (reference sequence). The CDR3 spans 15 residues. Trimming stripped 5 bases from V and 3 bases from J, with 16 bases between. The protocol attached unique molecular identifiers to individual cDNA molecules. Each CDR3 protein is one row after TCRdb ran MiXCR on the 5' RACE reads. Among under 40,000 distinct CDR3 sequences, under 8% were seen once, and the ten largest hold over 4.5%. This clonotype occurred a few times. The sequence came from an adult who was a healthcare worker with PCR-confirmed SARS-CoV-2 infection or an uninfected control (not recorded which). Sequencing was performed on whole blood. The chain has TRBV7-9 and TRBJ1-2; D perhaps matches TRBD1 (5 bases). CDR3: CASSALQAADYGYTF. CDR3 nucleotide sequence: TGTGCCAGCAGCGCCCTACAGGCGGCGGACTATGGCTACACCTTC.